Described below is a single TCR beta chain sequence and its context. Its antigen is currently unknown. The input for sorted-subset replicate PCRs was about 200 ng DNA, about 30,000 T cell genomes. Profiled with immunoSEQ multiplex PCR; TCRdb holds only in-frame clones, not every one. This sample has hundreds of thousands of clones, with roughly 96% found just once. Germline loops: CDR1 SGHDN, CDR2 FVKESK. V was cut by 1 base and J by 7 bases, with 13 bases left in between. The CDR3 is 15 residues long. Naive CD8 isolation took CD45RO-negative cells positively selected for CCR7 and excluded terminally differentiated effector memory CD45RA+ cells. This entry is derived from a study of shared clonotypes between healthy human individuals. General study results and limits: Shared clonotypes: approximately 4.5% naive CD4, 3.5% to 4% naive CD8, over 2% memory CD4, 0.4% memory CD8.

The V call is TRBV14, the J call TRBJ1-4; D unclear. The clonotype comes from a young man in good health. Sequenced material: naive CD8+ T cells sorted from blood. The CDR3 loop reads CASSQGPPGSEKLFF. CDR3 coding DNA: TGTGCCAGCAGCCAAGGCCCACCTGGGAGTGAAAAACTGTTTTTT.